These 9 T cell receptor beta chains originate from one sample sequenced in a study of cytomegalovirus exposure and HLA in healthy donors. 13 Jbeta primers and 60 Vbeta primers were used for the PCR. Only in-frame clones appear in the TCRdb table, and some are missing; sequencing was by immunoSEQ multiplex PCR. The repertoire holds roughly 180,000 clones, approximately 81% seen once, with about 0.82% in the top ten. Material: PBMCs. These receptors all stem from a woman under 30 in good health and CMV-seronegative.

The chain recombines TRBV28 with TRBJ2-7; 9 bases fit TRBD1. V shed 8 bases, J shed 1 base, and the junction held 18 bases outside the gene matches. This CDR3 is built from 18 residues. Germline V gene data show CDR1 as MDHEN and CDR2 as SYDVKM. The CDR3 bases are TGTGCCAGCCCACCGGGACAGGGATACGGGGGGCCGTCCTACGAGCAGTACTTC. Its translation: CASPPGQGYGGPSYEQYF.

The CDR3 DNA reads TGTGCCAGCAGTGAAGGTGTCGGGGGAAGTGAAAAACTGTTTTTT. This gives the protein CASSEGVGGSEKLFF. The V gene is TRBV2, the J gene TRBJ1-4; D possibly corresponds to TRBD1 (5 bases). CDR1 and CDR2 from the germline V gene are SNHLY and FYNNEI. The CDR3 is made up of 15 amino acids. The V and J ends lost 1 base and 7 bases respectively, with 13 bases between them.

This rearrangement joins TRBV6-5 to TRBJ2-5; a weak D match, TRBD1 (5 bases). CDR1 is MNHEY, CDR2 SVGAGI, per germline. The CDR3 runs 12 residues. The germline V and J ends were trimmed by 8 bases and 9 bases, with 16 bases remaining between them. DNA for the CDR3: TGTGCCAGCCAGGGATTTAAGGTGGCCCAGTACTTC. It encodes CASQGFKVAQYF.

The chain couples TRBV6-5 to TRBJ2-5; the D is unclear. CDR3 length: 11 residues. Germline V CDR1 and CDR2: MNHEY, SVGAGI. Trimming took off 5 bases at V and 4 bases at J, with 5 bases between the two ends. The CDR3 DNA is TGTGCCAGCAGTCTAGGAGAGACCCAGTACTTC. Its translation is CASSLGETQYF.

The CDR3 DNA reads as TGTGCCAGCTCACCAACCGCCGGCGGGGAGCTGTTTTTT. Its protein is CASSPTAGGELFF. V usage is TRBV18 and J usage is TRBJ2-2; the D is unclear. Germline CDR1 KGHSH, CDR2 LQKENI. CDR3 length: 13 amino acids. V was clipped by 2 bases and J by 7 bases, with 8 bases between them.

The chain uses TRBV11-1 and TRBJ2-5; a possible D gene is TRBD1 (5 bases). Germline CDR1 SGHAT, CDR2 FQDESV (reference sequence). The CDR3 runs 15 residues. The germline V and J ends were trimmed by 2 bases and 1 base, with 11 bases remaining between them. CDR3 protein: CASSLNPTGQETQYF. The CDR3 region has the DNA TGTGCCAGCAGCTTAAACCCAACAGGCCAAGAGACCCAGTACTTC.

The genes are TRBV6-1 and TRBJ2-5, with D possibly being TRBD1 (6 bases). The germline V and J ends were trimmed by 0 bases and 1 base, with 9 bases remaining between them. The CDR3 has 15 residues. The germline CDR1 and CDR2 sequences are MNHNS and SASEGT. The CDR3: CASSEAGGSQETQYF. Written as DNA, the CDR3 is TGTGCCAGCAGTGAAGCAGGGGGAAGCCAAGAGACCCAGTACTTC.

As for this clone: This could be a read error, since a much larger clone is one nucleotide away. CDR3 coding DNA: TGTGCCAGCACCGACAGTAGCAATCAGCCCCAGCATTTT. It specifies CASTDSSNQPQHF. The chain recombines TRBV28 with TRBJ1-5; weak D call: TRBD1 (5 bases). V shed 7 bases and J shed 0 bases, with 7 bases lying between them. CDR3 length: 13 residues. Germline V lookup: CDR1 MDHEN, CDR2 SYDVKM.

The CDR3 region is CASSVQASNQPQHF. The CDR3 nucleotides are TGTGCCAGCAGTGTCCAGGCGTCCAATCAGCCCCAGCATTTT. The V gene is TRBV6-6, the J gene TRBJ1-5, with D unclear. This CDR3 region has 14 residues. CDR1 is MNHNY and CDR2 is SVGAGI in the germline V gene (reference sequence). V was clipped by 5 bases and J by 3 bases, with 11 bases between them.